What follows are 20 T cell receptor beta chains derived from one specimen sequenced in a study of regulatory T cells in long-lasting Graves disease (dated by TCRdb to the early 2020s). Library preparation employed multiplex PCR. The run used an Illumina HiSeq 4000. TCR beta libraries were built with iRepertoire HTBI primers and Arm-PCR amplification of CDR3 regions. The public reads were quality trimmed at Q25 with fastp and then assembled into clones with MiXCR by TCRdb, keeping productive beta chains. Every CDR3 protein is listed once, alongside the most common genes and DNA of its rows. This sample comprises about 220,000 distinct CDR3 sequences, roughly a fifth of them detected only once. Clones ranked in the top ten supply 12% of the sample. The intended sense of this specimen's time point label: newly diagnosed GD, antithyroid drugs for less than 3 months. For both TCR sequencing and RNA sequencing, RNA was extracted from PBMCs using TRIzol.

This sample also belongs to another study, concerning T cells in Graves' hyperthyroidism and ophthalmopathy.

The sample here was peripheral blood mononuclear cells (PBMCs), taken at new diagnosis, from a patient treated with antithyroid drugs. Receptors were obtained from a woman aged 25 to 39 with Graves disease. Donor details come from another sample of the same person, matched by shared clones.

The sample holds many counts of this clonotype. The rearrangement uses TRBV6-4 and TRBJ2-5, with a weak D call TRBD1 (5 bases). The CDR3 has 14 residues. CDR1 and CDR2 from the germline V gene are MRHNA and SNTAGT. The V end lost 5 bases, the J end lost 1 base, and 11 bases lay between the germline ends. CDR3 DNA sequence: TGTGCCAGCAGTATACGACAGATCCAAGAGACCCAGTACTTC. This translates into CASSIRQIQETQYF.

The sample holds many counts of this clonotype. This chain links TRBV7-9 with TRBJ1-1; TRBD1 matches 7 bases. The CDR3 runs 15 residues. Per germline, CDR1 SEHNR and CDR2 FQNEAQ (reference sequence). V lost 1 base, J lost 1 base, and 3 bases stayed unmatched. The CDR3 sequence: CASSLGQGGNTEAFF. In DNA form, the CDR3 reads TGTGCCAGCAGCTTAGGGCAGGGGGGGAACACTGAAGCTTTCTTT.

This clonotype was observed a few times. This chain joins TRBV19 and TRBJ2-5, with 7 bases matching TRBD2. This CDR3 region has 14 residues. Germline values: CDR1 LNHDA, CDR2 SQIVND (reference sequence). The V gene end was trimmed by 6 bases and the J gene end by 5 bases; junction bases not matched to a gene: 9. The CDR3 DNA reads TGTGCCAGTAGCCGGGGGGTTACAGTGGAGACCCAGTACTTC. Amino acids: CASSRGVTVETQYF.

The gene calls are TRBV20-1 and TRBJ2-1; 16 bases are a match to TRBD2. This CDR3 spans 20 amino acids. V shed 0 bases, J shed 1 base, and the junction held 9 bases outside the gene matches. CDR1 and CDR2 (germline): DFQATT, SNEGSKA (reference sequence). The CDR3 sequence is CSARDTLGTSGGASYNEQFF. Written as DNA, the CDR3 is TGCAGTGCTAGAGATACCCTCGGGACTAGCGGGGGGGCTTCCTACAATGAGCAGTTCTTC.

This clonotype was counted ten times or more. The chain carries TRBV28 and TRBJ2-3; 7 nucleotides match TRBD1. V lost 8 bases and J lost 2; bases outside the gene matches: 4. CDR1 is MDHEN and CDR2 is SYDVKM in the germline V gene. The CDR3 totals 13 residues. CDR3 protein: CASSTGPTDTQYF. The CDR3 region has the DNA TGTGCCAGCTCGACAGGGCCCACAGATACGCAGTATTTT.

This clonotype was counted many times. The chain joins TRBV30 to TRBJ2-3; D not certain. CDR3 size: 15 residues. The germline V gene encodes CDR1 GTSNPN and CDR2 SVGIG (reference sequence). The V gene lost 0 bases and the J gene lost 0 bases, with 10 bases spanning the gap. The CDR3 DNA reads as TGTGCCTGGAGTGTAGGAACTTCTAGCACAGATACGCAGTATTTT. It yields the protein CAWSVGTSSTDTQYF.

This clonotype came up a few times. The chain uses TRBV7-2 and TRBJ2-1; 8 bases are a match to TRBD1. The CDR3 is made up of 15 amino acids. The V gene end was trimmed by 6 bases and the J gene end by 3 bases; junction bases not matched to a gene: 7. Germline values: CDR1 SGHTA, CDR2 FQGNSA. CDR3 nucleotide sequence: TGTGCCAGCAGGGAAACAGGGGGAAGCTACAATGAGCAGTTCTTC. Protein: CASRETGGSYNEQFF.

V usage is TRBV28 and J usage is TRBJ1-5; perhaps TRBD1 as D (6 bases). The V gene lost 5 bases and the J gene lost 4 bases, with 21 bases spanning the gap. The CDR3 is made up of 17 amino acids. Germline V gene data show CDR1 as MDHEN and CDR2 as SYDVKM. CDR3: CASSLPLQGLTNQPQHF. CDR3 sequence (DNA): TGTGCCAGCAGTCTACCCTTACAGGGCCTAACGAATCAGCCCCAGCATTTT. The whole variable domain, filled in from reference TRBV28 and TRBJ1-5, reads DVKVTQSSRYLVKRTGEKVFLECVQDMDHENMFWYRQDPGLGLRLIYFSYDVKMKEKGDIPEGYSVSREKKERFSLILESASTNQTSMYLCASSLPLQGLTNQPQHFGDGTRLSIL.

This clonotype was seen ten or more times. The CDR3 region is CASSQDGFFTEAFF. Written as DNA, the CDR3 is TGTGCCAGCAGCCAAGATGGGTTCTTCACTGAAGCTTTCTTT. The V gene is TRBV3-1, the J gene TRBJ1-1; D uncertain. This CDR3 is built from 14 residues. The V and J ends lost 0 bases and 4 bases respectively, with 9 bases between them. Germline V gene data show CDR1 as LGHDT and CDR2 as YNNKEL (reference sequence).

This clonotype was observed at least ten times. This chain connects TRBV5-1 to TRBJ2-2, with TRBD2 matching 9 bases. The CDR3 sequence is 16 residues long. Germline trimming cut 0 bases from V and 5 bases from J; bases unmatched to any gene: 5. Germline values: CDR1 SGHRS, CDR2 YFSETQ. DNA of the CDR3: TGCGCCAGCAGCTTGGTTAGCGGGAGCAGGACCGGGGAGCTGTTTTTT. This encodes CASSLVSGSRTGELFF.

For this clonotype: A far larger clone is one nucleotide away, so this likely arose from a read error. The chain combines TRBV27 with TRBJ2-1; TRBD2 matches 9 bases. Gene TRBJ2-7 matches the end of the DNA better, so the J call may be wrong. Germline assignment: CDR1 MNHEY and CDR2 SMNVEV (reference sequence). The CDR3 has 15 residues. CDR3 DNA sequence: TGTGCCAGCAGTTACGGCGGCGGGAGGGCCTACGAGCAGTACTTC. Translating gives CASSYGGGRAYEQYF.

In regard to this clonotype: Being one base from a much bigger clone, this may be a read error. This sequence joins TRBV5-1 and TRBJ2-3, with D perhaps TRBD2 (5 bases). This CDR3 is built from 14 residues. Germline lookup yields CDR1 SGHRS and CDR2 YFSETQ. This CDR3 is CARSSARDTDTQYF. DNA for the CDR3: TGCGCCAGAAGCTCTGCACGGGACACAGATACGCAGTATTTT. Supplemented by reference TRBV5-1 and TRBJ2-3, the full variable domain reads KAGVTQTPRYLIKTRGQQVTLSCSPISGHRSVSWYQQTPGQGLQFLFEYFSETQRNKGNFPGRFSGRQFSNSRSEMNVSTLELGDSALYLCARSSARDTDTQYFGPGTRLTVL.

This clonotype occurred many times. The CDR3 sequence: CASSPPTYTYEQYF. In nucleotides, the CDR3 is TGTGCCAGCAGTCCCCCGACTTACACCTACGAGCAGTACTTC. The chain links TRBV28 to TRBJ2-7, with D hard to call. Trimming left V 5 bases short and J 2 bases short, with 13 bases between. Germline CDR1 MDHEN, CDR2 SYDVKM. The CDR3 consists of 14 residues.

In its sample, this clonotype was seen many times. This sequence joins TRBV12-3 or TRBV12-4 and TRBJ1-5, with D possibly being TRBD1 (5 bases). CDR3 length equals 14 residues. Trimming removed 6 bases at V and 4 bases at J, with 13 bases between. CDR3 amino acids: CASREGQFNQPQHF. The CDR3 DNA is TGTGCCAGCAGGGAGGGGCAGTTTAATCAGCCCCAGCATTTT.

There are a few counts of this clonotype. This chain connects TRBV20-1 to TRBJ1-1; D remains unclear. The V gene lost 6 bases and the J gene lost 3 bases, with 14 bases spanning the gap. The CDR3 is made up of 13 amino acids. Germline V gene data show CDR1 as DFQATT and CDR2 as SNEGSKA (reference sequence). CDR3 sequence: CSARPSMDTEAFF. The CDR3 coding sequence is TGCAGTGCGAGACCCTCAATGGACACTGAAGCTTTCTTT.

Details on this clonotype: A read error likely explains this, since a far larger clone differs by one base. The chain has TRBV7-2 and TRBJ1-1, with D hard to call. V lost 5 bases to trimming and J lost 1 base, with 14 bases between them. Germline V gene data show CDR1 as SGHTA and CDR2 as FQGNSA. The CDR3 contains 15 residues. The CDR3 region is CTSSATRLSNTEAFF. In DNA form, the CDR3 reads TGTACCAGCAGCGCGACCCGCCTTTCGAACACTGAAGCTTTCTTT.

This clonotype was detected a few times. This chain links TRBV14 with TRBJ2-7; D is unclear. The CDR3 has 14 residues. Germline CDR1 SGHDN, CDR2 FVKESK. Trimming left V 4 bases short and J 4 bases short, with 14 bases between. Here the CDR3 DNA reads TGTGCCAGCAGCCCAAGACCCGACGGGTACGAGCAGTACTTC. The encoded protein is CASSPRPDGYEQYF.

This clonotype appeared many times. V gene TRBV5-1 combines with J gene TRBJ2-2; TRBD2 might be the D (6 bases). Trimming pared 4 bases from V and 3 bases from J, leaving 10 bases between. The CDR3 is 14 amino acids. Germline values: CDR1 SGHRS, CDR2 YFSETQ. CDR3 DNA: TGCGCCAGCAGCACCGGGACTTACACCGGGGAGCTGTTTTTT. It is translated as CASSTGTYTGELFF. Drawing the rest from reference TRBV5-1 and TRBJ2-2, the complete variable domain is KAGVTQTPRYLIKTRGQQVTLSCSPISGHRSVSWYQQTPGQGLQFLFEYFSETQRNKGNFPGRFSGRQFSNSRSEMNVSTLELGDSALYLCASSTGTYTGELFFGEGSRLTVL.

This chain uses TRBV28 with TRBJ2-5; no firm D call. V lost 4 bases, J lost 1 base, and 13 bases lay in between. Germline CDR1 and CDR2: MDHEN and SYDVKM. This CDR3 contains 15 residues. The CDR3 sequence is CASSSRTVTQETQYF. The CDR3 region has the DNA TGTGCCAGCAGTTCTAGGACGGTGACCCAAGAGACCCAGTACTTC.

The chain uses TRBV11-2 and TRBJ2-5; D is undetermined. The germline gives CDR1 SGHAT, CDR2 FQNNGV. Trimming removed 4 bases at V and 3 bases at J, with 12 bases between. The CDR3 extends over 14 amino acids. The CDR3 DNA follows: TGTGCCAGCAGCTGGCCCCCAGAGGAAGAGACCCAGTACTTC. This sequence encodes CASSWPPEEETQYF.